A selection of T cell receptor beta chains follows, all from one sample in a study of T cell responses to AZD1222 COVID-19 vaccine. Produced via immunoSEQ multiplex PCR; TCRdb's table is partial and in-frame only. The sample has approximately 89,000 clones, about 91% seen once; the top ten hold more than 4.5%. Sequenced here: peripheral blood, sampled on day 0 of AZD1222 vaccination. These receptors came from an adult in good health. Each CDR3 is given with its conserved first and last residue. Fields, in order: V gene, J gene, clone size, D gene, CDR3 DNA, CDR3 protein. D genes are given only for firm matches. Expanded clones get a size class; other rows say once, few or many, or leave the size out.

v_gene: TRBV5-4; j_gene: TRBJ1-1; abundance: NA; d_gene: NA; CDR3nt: TGTGCCAGCAGCTTGGCCCCAGGGACTGAAGCTTTCTTT; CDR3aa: CASSLAPGTEAFF
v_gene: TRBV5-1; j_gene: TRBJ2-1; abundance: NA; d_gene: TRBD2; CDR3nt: TGCGCCAGCAGCTTGGTAGCTAGCGGGTATGGAAGCTCCTACAATGAGCAGTTCTTC; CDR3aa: CASSLVASGYGSSYNEQFF
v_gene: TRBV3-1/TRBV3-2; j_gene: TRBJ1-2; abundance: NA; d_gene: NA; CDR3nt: TGTGCCAGCAGCCAAGTCCGTGGCAGGGGAGACGGCTACACCTTC; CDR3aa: CASSQVRGRGDGYTF
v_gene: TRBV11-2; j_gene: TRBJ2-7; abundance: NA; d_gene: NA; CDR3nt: TGTGCCAGCAACCTGGGGGCCAGCTTAACCTACGAGCAGTACTTC; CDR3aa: CASNLGASLTYEQYF
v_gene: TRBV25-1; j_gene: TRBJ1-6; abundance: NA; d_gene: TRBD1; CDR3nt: TGTGCCAGCAGTGCCCAGACAGGGGGTGGCTCACCCCTCCACTTT; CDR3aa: CASSAQTGGGSPLHF
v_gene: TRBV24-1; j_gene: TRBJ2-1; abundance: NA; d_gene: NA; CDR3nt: TGTGCCACCAGTGATTTGATATCAGGGAATGGAGAGCAGTTCTTC; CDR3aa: CATSDLISGNGEQFF
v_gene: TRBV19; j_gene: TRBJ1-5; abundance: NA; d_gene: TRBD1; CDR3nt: TGTGCCAGTAGTTGGACAGGGGGACAGCCCCAGCATTTT; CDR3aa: CASSWTGGQPQHF
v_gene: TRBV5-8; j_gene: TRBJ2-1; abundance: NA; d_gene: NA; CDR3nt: TGTGCCAGCAGCCCCGGCTCTGGACGATCGAGCTCCTACAATGAGCAGTTCTTC; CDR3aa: CASSPGSGRSSSYNEQFF
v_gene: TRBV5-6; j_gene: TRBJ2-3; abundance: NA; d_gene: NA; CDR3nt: TGTGCCAGCAGCTCTACAGAGCGGAGCAGCACAGATACGCAGTATTTT; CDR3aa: CASSSTERSSTDTQYF
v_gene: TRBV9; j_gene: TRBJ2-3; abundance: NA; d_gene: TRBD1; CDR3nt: TGTGCCAGCGGCTCCGGACAGGGCACAGATACGCAGTATTTT; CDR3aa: CASGSGQGTDTQYF
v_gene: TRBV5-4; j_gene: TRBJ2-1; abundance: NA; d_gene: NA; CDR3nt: TGTGCCAGCAGCTCGTCCCGGGGATCCTACAATGAGCAGTTCTTC; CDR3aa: CASSSSRGSYNEQFF
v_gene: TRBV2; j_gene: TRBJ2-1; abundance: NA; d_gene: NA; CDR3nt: TGTGCCAGCAGTGAACGGCAGAGCTACAATGAGCAGTTCTTC; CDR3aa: CASSERQSYNEQFF
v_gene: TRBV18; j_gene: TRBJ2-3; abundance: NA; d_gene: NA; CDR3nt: TGTGCCAGCTCACGTTCTAGCGGCACAGATACGCAGTATTTT; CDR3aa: CASSRSSGTDTQYF
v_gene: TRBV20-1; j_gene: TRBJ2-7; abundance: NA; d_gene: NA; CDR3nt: TGCAGTGCTAGTTCGGGGGGCCAAGTCTACGAGCAGTACTTC; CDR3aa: CSASSGGQVYEQYF
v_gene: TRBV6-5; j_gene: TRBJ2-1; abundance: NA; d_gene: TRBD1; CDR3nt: TGTGCCAGCAGTTTAACCGGGACAGGGGGCAATGAGCAGTTCTTC; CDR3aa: CASSLTGTGGNEQFF
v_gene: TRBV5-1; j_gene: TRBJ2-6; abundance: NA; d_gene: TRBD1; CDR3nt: TGCGCCAGCAGCTTGGGACAGGGGTACTCTGGGGCCAACGTCCTGACTTTC; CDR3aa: CASSLGQGYSGANVLTF
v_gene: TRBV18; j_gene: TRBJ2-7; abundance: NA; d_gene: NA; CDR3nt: TGTGCCAGCTCACCGGAGGGACTTTTAAATTACGAGCAGTACTTC; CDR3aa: CASSPEGLLNYEQYF
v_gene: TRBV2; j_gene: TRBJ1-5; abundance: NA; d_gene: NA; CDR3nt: TGTGCCAGCAGCTCCGAAACAGGGTTCGTTCAGCCCCAGCATTTT; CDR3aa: CASSSETGFVQPQHF
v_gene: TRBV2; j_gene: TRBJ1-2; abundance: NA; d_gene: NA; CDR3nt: TGTGCCAGCACCCTTACAGTGGCCTCTGGCTACACCTTC; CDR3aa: CASTLTVASGYTF
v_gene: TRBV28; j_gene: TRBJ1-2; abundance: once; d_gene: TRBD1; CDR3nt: TGTGCCAGCAGTTTCGCCGGGACAGGGGGCTTGGGCTACACCTTC; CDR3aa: CASSFAGTGGLGYTF
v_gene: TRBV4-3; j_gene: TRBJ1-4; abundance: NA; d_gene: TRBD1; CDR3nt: TGCGCCAGCAGCCAAGAGCCTCAGGGGGCATCTAATGAAAAACTGTTTTTT; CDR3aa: CASSQEPQGASNEKLFF
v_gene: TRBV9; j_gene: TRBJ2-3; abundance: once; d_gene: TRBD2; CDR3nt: TGTGCCAGCAGCGTAGATCCCACTAGCGCTGATACGCAGTATTTT; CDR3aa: CASSVDPTSADTQYF